This T cell receptor (beta chain) was captured by sequencing in a study of neurological immune-mediated disorders. MiXCR, applied by TCRdb to the 5' RACE reads, yields one record per CDR3 protein. This sample yields over 35,000 distinct CDR3 sequences, of which approximately 4.5% are seen a single time; 5.5% to 6% belongs to the top ten. This clonotype was observed at least ten times. This receptor was identified in a woman in her fifties or sixties with multiple sclerosis. The sequenced sample was PBMCs.

CDR3 bases: TGTGCCAGCAGTTTGGGGTGGGCTCAGCCCCAGCATTTT. Amino acids: CASSLGWAQPQHF. This chain uses TRBV12-3 or TRBV12-4 with TRBJ1-5; the D is unclear. V lost 3 bases, J lost 6 bases, and 9 bases lay in between. CDR3 length: 13 residues.